Listed below are T cell receptor beta chains from one sample, sequenced in a study of cytomegalovirus exposure and HLA in healthy donors. Sequencing used immunoSEQ multiplex PCR; TCRdb keeps in-frame clones, though not all of them. The sample lists about 130,000 clones, about two thirds occurring once. The sample taken for sequencing was PBMCs. The receptors shown here come from a woman in her sixties in good health and CMV-seropositive. The CDR3 runs from the conserved cysteine through the conserved F or W. The D gene is left open where the match is weak.

16 | - | TRBV10-3 | CAISVPLEADTGELFF
13 | - | TRBV6-5 | CASTSGGAGELFF
15 | - | TRBV27 | CASRPFAGTDYGYTF
15 | - | TRBV5-5 | CASSLGGAWNQPQHF
12 | TRBD1 | TRBV7-6 | CASRGDSHEQYF
13 | - | TRBV6-5 | CASNGQRNSPLHF
16 | TRBD1 | TRBV5-1 | CASSMGQGATYNEQFF
13 | TRBD1 | TRBV6-5 | CASSAGQGWEQYF
15 | TRBD1 | TRBV10-3 | CAMGGDRGPSNEQFF
14 | - | TRBV6-5 | CASSLGQTSYEQYF
11 | - | TRBV6-5 | CASSPGYGYTF
15 | - | TRBV6-5 | CASSYRQARNSPLHF
14 | - | TRBV6-1 | CASSPDGSQEAQYF
14 | TRBD1 | TRBV7-9 | CASRVTGGETEAFF